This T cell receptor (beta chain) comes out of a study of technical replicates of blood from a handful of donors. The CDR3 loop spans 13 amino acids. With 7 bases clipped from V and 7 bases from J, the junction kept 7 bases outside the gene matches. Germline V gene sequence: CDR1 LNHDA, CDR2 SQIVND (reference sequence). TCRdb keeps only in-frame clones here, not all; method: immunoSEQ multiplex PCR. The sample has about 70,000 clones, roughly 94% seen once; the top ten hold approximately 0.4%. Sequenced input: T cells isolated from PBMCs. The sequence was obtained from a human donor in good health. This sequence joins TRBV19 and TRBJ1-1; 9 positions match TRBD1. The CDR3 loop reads CASKGQGLLEAFF. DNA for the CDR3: TGTGCCAGTAAGGGACAGGGCCTCCTTGAAGCTTTCTTT.